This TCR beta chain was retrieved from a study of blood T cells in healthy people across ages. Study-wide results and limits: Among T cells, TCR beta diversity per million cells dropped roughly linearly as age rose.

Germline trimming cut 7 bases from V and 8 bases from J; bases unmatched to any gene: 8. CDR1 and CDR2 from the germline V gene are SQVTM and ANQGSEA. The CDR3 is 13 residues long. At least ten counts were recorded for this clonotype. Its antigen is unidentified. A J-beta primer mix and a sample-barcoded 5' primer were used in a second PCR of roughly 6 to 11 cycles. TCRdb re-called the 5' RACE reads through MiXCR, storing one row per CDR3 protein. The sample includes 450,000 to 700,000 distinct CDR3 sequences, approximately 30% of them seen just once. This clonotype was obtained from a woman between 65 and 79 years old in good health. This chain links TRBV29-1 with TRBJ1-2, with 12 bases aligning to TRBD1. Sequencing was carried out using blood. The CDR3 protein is CSATGQGAWGYTF. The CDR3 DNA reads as TGCAGCGCCACGGGACAGGGGGCCTGGGGCTACACCTTC.